The 10 T cell receptor beta chains below come from one sample, sequenced in a study of prognosis after radiotherapy for stage I lung cancer (dated by TCRdb to 2020 to 2022). TCRdb lists the instrument as Illumina HiSeq 3000. The TCR beta CDR3 region was amplified from genomic DNA by two rounds of multiplex PCR. In the first PCR round, primers specific to each TRBV and TRBJ gene were used, and the primer sequences were filed in Chinese patent CN105087789A. Using fastp trimming at Q25 and MiXCR clonotype assembly, TCRdb reanalyzed the public sequencing data and kept in-frame beta chains. Rows are combined by CDR3 protein, so each entry shows the most common genes and DNA. In all, the sample holds 12,000 or so distinct CDR3 sequences, and about 51% of those were seen once. 20% to 25% of the sample is taken by the ten largest. The sequencing here drew on PBMCs, taken before or after stereotactic body radiation therapy (not recorded which). All receptors derive from a donor of 50 years or more with non-small cell lung cancer.

This clonotype is medium-sized (0.01 to 0.1%). The rearrangement links TRBV28 to TRBJ1-2; tentative D call: TRBD1 (5 bases). Trimming left V 4 bases short and J 4 bases short, with 16 bases between. The CDR3 is made up of 15 amino acids. Germline V CDR1 and CDR2: MDHEN, SYDVKM. CDR3 coding DNA: TGTGCCAGCAGTTCCATCGACAGTAGGATCTATGGCTACACCTTC. It specifies CASSSIDSRIYGYTF.

A word on this clonotype: A far larger clone is a single base away, which makes a read error likely. The chain carries TRBV3-1 and TRBJ2-7, with D possibly TRBD1 on 7 matching bases. TRBJ2-5 explains the end of the DNA better; the J call may be wrong. Per the germline V gene, CDR1 is LGHDT and CDR2 is YNNKEL (reference sequence). There are 13 residues in the CDR3. CDR3 bases: TGTGCCAGCATGCGGGCAGGGGGGGAGACCCAGTACTTC. Translated, it gives CASMRAGGETQYF.

Turning to this clonotype: The likely explanation is a read error, given a far larger clone one base away. The chain links TRBV6-5 to TRBJ2-5, with D possibly matching TRBD2 (6 bases). CDR1 and CDR2 (germline): MNHEY, SVGAGI. There are 16 residues in the CDR3. CDR3 protein: CASSDSSLEGVETQYF. CDR3 DNA sequence: TGTGCCAGCAGTGACTCGAGTCTGGAGGGAGTGGAGACCCAGTACTTC.

The gene calls are TRBV12-3 or TRBV12-4 and TRBJ1-1; D gene uncertain. V was pared by 3 bases and J by 1 base, with 6 bases between. This CDR3 is built from 13 residues. CDR3 loop: CASSLAGNTEAFF. Here the CDR3 DNA reads TGTGCCAGCAGTTTGGCAGGGAACACTGAAGCTTTCTTT.

This chain joins TRBV6-2 or TRBV6-3 and TRBJ2-7; D may be TRBD2 (5 bases). Trimming removed 5 bases from V and 3 bases from J, with 17 bases in between. This CDR3 is built from 15 residues. Germline V gives CDR1 MNHEY, CDR2 SVGEGT. The CDR3 DNA reads as TGTGCCAGCAGTGAGGTCGGCGGGTTGAACTACGAGCAGTACTTC. Amino acid sequence: CASSEVGGLNYEQYF.

This clonotype is labeled medium-sized. V and J are TRBV27 and TRBJ2-7; 8 positions match TRBD2. CDR3 length: 13 amino acids. J gave up 0 bases and V 10 bases, and 5 bases lay outside the gene matches. The germline V gene encodes CDR1 MNHEY and CDR2 SMNVEV (reference sequence). The CDR3 spells CATAGGSSYEQYF. The CDR3 nucleotides read TGTGCCACCGCGGGGGGAAGCTCCTACGAGCAGTACTTC.

The genes are TRBV9 and TRBJ1-5; no definite D call. This CDR3 comprises 14 residues. Trimming stripped 3 bases from V and 7 bases from J, with 14 bases between. Germline V gives CDR1 SGDLS, CDR2 YYNGEE. CDR3 nucleotides: TGTGCCAGCAGCGCCTCCACCGGTCCCCAGCCCCAGCATTTT. It yields the protein CASSASTGPQPQHF.

This clonotype was counted a single time. This chain connects TRBV20-1 to TRBJ2-3, with D unclear. With 2 bases removed from V and 6 bases from J, the gap between germline ends came to 21 bases. Germline CDR1 DFQATT, CDR2 SNEGSKA (reference sequence). The length of the CDR3 is 16 residues. CDR3 residues: CSARHPTLAPRDTQYF. The CDR3 nucleotides read TGCAGTGCTAGACACCCCACCCTGGCCCCCCGCGATACGCAGTATTTT.

This chain links TRBV10-2 with TRBJ2-7; D is unresolved. From germline, CDR1 is WSHSY and CDR2 SAAADI. The CDR3 extends over 12 amino acids. V was clipped by 0 bases and J by 1 base, with 1 base between them. CDR3 loop: CASSESSYEQYF. CDR3 nucleotide sequence: TGCGCCAGCAGTGAGTCTTCCTACGAGCAGTACTTC.

To note about this clonotype: This likely traces to a read error, being one base from a far larger clone. The chain carries TRBV6-1 and TRBJ2-2, with 9 bases aligning to TRBD2. The J segment lost 4 bases and the V segment lost 6 bases, leaving 6 bases of the junction unmatched. This CDR3 comprises 15 residues. The germline gives CDR1 MNHNS, CDR2 SASEGT. CDR3 nucleotide sequence: TGTGCCAGCAGACATGGACTAGCGAGCACCGGGGAGCTGTTTTTT. It is translated as CASRHGLASTGELFF.